What follows are 6 T cell receptor beta chains derived from one specimen sequenced in a study of metastatic and nonmetastatic thyroid tumors. No patient received treatment before thyroid surgery. TCRdb reanalyzed the PCR reads with MiXCR. The table includes roughly 48,000 clones, around a sixth detected once. What was sequenced was blood. Every receptor here comes from a female donor with papillary thyroid cancer or a benign thyroid nodule (not recorded which). Some clones in this sample may be carry-over from other donors' samples.

This clone was observed a handful of times. A much larger clone differs from this one at a single base, so this may be a read error. Other DNA sequences of this sample code for an identical CDR3. The chain links TRBV7-8 to TRBJ2-6, with D possibly being TRBD1 or TRBD2 (6 bases each). Germline V CDR1 and CDR2: SGHVS, FQNEAQ. The CDR3 extends over 15 amino acids. The CDR3 here is CASTRGYTGANVLTF. The CDR3 DNA follows: TGTGCCAGCACGAGAGGGTATACGGGGGCAAACGTCCTGACTTTC.

This clone was counted a few times. The junction shows a germline mismatch at one end, possibly a read error. The V gene is TRBV6-5, the J gene TRBJ1-5; D remains ambiguous. Germline V lookup: CDR1 MNHEY, CDR2 SVGAGI. The CDR3 sequence is 16 residues long. DNA for the CDR3: TGTGCCAGCAGTTATTATCCAAATCATGGGAATCAGCCCCATCATTTT. Protein sequence: CASSYYPNHGNQPHHF.

This clone was observed many times. This chain links TRBV28 with TRBJ2-3; D may be TRBD1 or TRBD2 (6 bases each). Germline values: CDR1 MDHEN, CDR2 SYDVKM. This CDR3 region has 16 residues. The V and J ends lost 1 base and 3 bases respectively, with 14 bases between them. CDR3 region: CASSLFSAGTTDTQYF. The CDR3 nucleotides are TGTGCCAGCAGTTTATTTTCGGCGGGGACAACAGATACGCAGTATTTT.

The sample holds many counts of this clone. Being one base from a much bigger clone, this may be a read error. Other DNA sequences in the same sample also yield this CDR3. The chain uses TRBV5-8 and TRBJ2-2; tentatively, D is TRBD2 (5 bases). CDR1 is SGHTS and CDR2 is YDEGEE in the germline V gene. The CDR3 loop spans 12 amino acids. The CDR3 DNA is TGTGCCATACGAAGATACACCGGGGAGCTGTTTTTC. Translating it yields CAIRRYTGELFF. Full variable domain (remainder filled in from reference TRBV5-8 and TRBJ2-2): EAGVTQSPTHLIKTRGQQATLRCSPISGHTSVYWYQQALGLGLQFLLWYDEGEERNRGNFPPRFSGRQFPNYSSELNVNALELEDSALYLCAIRRYTGELFFGEGSRLTVL.

Sample share makes this clone medium-sized (0.01 to 0.1%). V is TRBV12-3 or TRBV12-4 and J is TRBJ2-7; 9 positions match TRBD1. V lost 5 bases and J lost 3; bases outside the gene matches: 5. This CDR3 is built from 14 residues. The CDR3 DNA reads as TGTGCCAGCAGTGACCGGACAGGGGACTACGAGCAGTACTTC. Its translation: CASSDRTGDYEQYF.

This clone was counted ten times or more. The chain is built from TRBV2 and TRBJ1-2; weak D call: TRBD1 (6 bases). The CDR3 consists of 17 residues. Germline lookup yields CDR1 SNHLY and CDR2 FYNNEI. The ends were cut back, 7 bases at V and 4 bases at J, with 25 bases in the middle. The CDR3 bases are TGTGCCAGCACCATGACTATGACAGGCCGCCCTCCCTATGGCTACACCTTC. Amino acid sequence: CASTMTMTGRPPYGYTF.